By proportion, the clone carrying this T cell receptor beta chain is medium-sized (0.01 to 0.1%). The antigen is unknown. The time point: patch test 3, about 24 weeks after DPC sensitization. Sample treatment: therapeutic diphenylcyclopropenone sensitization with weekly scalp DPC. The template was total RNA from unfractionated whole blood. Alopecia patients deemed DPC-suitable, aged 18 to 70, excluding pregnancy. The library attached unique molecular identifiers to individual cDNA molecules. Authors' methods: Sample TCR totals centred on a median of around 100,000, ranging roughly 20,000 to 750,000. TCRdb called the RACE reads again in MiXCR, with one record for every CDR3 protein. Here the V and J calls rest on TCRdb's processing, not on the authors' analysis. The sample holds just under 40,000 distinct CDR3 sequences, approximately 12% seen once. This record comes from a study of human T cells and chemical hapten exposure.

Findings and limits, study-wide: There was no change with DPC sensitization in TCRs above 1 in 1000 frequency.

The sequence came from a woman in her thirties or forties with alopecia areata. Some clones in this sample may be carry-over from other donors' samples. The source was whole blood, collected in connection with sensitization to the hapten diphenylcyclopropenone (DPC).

In DNA form, the CDR3 reads TGTGCCAGCAGCTTATCATCGGGAGTGGGGGACACTGAAGCTTTCTTT. This gives the protein CASSLSSGVGDTEAFF. The chain uses TRBV11-2 and TRBJ1-1; D perhaps matches TRBD1 (5 bases). Trimming removed 2 bases at V and 3 bases at J, with 16 bases between. Germline V CDR1 and CDR2: SGHAT, FQNNGV. This CDR3 has 16 residues.